What follows are 31 T cell receptor beta chains derived from one specimen sequenced in a study of cytomegalovirus exposure and HLA in healthy donors. PCR primers comprised 60 Vbeta and 13 Jbeta primers. Measured with immunoSEQ multiplex PCR; TCRdb has only the in-frame clones, and not every one. The table has about 150,000 clones, about 70% seen once; the top ten hold over 9.5%. The sample comprised PBMCs. Receptors originate from a man aged 25-40 years in good health and CMV-seropositive.

This chain connects TRBV9 to TRBJ2-3, with D maybe TRBD2 (5 bases). The CDR3 is 14 amino acids. Trimming stripped 0 bases from V and 1 base from J, with 6 bases between. Germline assignment: CDR1 SGDLS and CDR2 YYNGEE. CDR3 amino acids: CASSVERGTDTQYF. As DNA, the CDR3 is TGTGCCAGCAGCGTAGAGAGGGGCACAGATACGCAGTATTTT.

The chain is built from TRBV6-5 and TRBJ1-1; D not certain. CDR1 and CDR2 (germline): MNHEY, SVGAGI. Trimming shortened V by 8 bases and J by 1 base, and 2 bases separated the two germline ends. The CDR3 loop spans 10 amino acids. This CDR3 is CASRNTEAFF. In DNA form, the CDR3 reads TGTGCCAGCCGGAACACTGAAGCTTTCTTT.

The CDR3 region is CASSLGADSSYEQYF. DNA of the CDR3: TGTGCCAGCAGCTTAGGGGCCGACAGTTCCTACGAGCAGTACTTC. The chain is built from TRBV13 and TRBJ2-7, with D tentatively TRBD1 (5 bases). The germline CDR1 and CDR2 sequences are PRHDT and FYEKMQ (reference sequence). CDR3 length: 15 residues. V was shortened by 0 bases and J by 1 base, with 10 bases between the two germline ends. The variable domain in full, with the rest retrieved from reference TRBV13 and TRBJ2-7, is AAGVIQSPRHLIKEKRETATLKCYPIPRHDTVYWYQQGPGQDPQFLISFYEKMQSDKGSIPDRFSAQQFSDYHSELNMSSLELGDSALYFCASSLGADSSYEQYFGPGTRLTVT.

The V call is TRBV2, the J call TRBJ1-1; no reliable D call. The CDR3 totals 10 residues. V gave up 4 bases and J gave up 11 bases, with 8 bases separating them. Germline V CDR1 and CDR2: SNHLY, FYNNEI. CDR3 nucleotide sequence: TGTGCCAGCAGTGGTGGGCATGCTTTCTTT. Protein product: CASSGGHAFF.

V gene TRBV7-9 combines with J gene TRBJ2-2; 8 nucleotides agree with TRBD2. The CDR3 runs 16 residues. The ends lost 5 bases at V and 1 base at J; junction bases unmatched: 6. Germline values: CDR1 SEHNR, CDR2 FQNEAQ (reference sequence). The DNA for the CDR3 is TGTGCCAGCAGCCCGGGGACTAGTGAGAACACCGGGGAGCTGTTTTTT. As protein: CASSPGTSENTGELFF. The full variable domain, with the rest looked up from reference TRBV7-9 and TRBJ2-2, is DTGVSQNPRHKITKRGQNVTFRCDPISEHNRLYWYRQTLGQGPEFLTYFQNEAQLEKSRLLSDRFSAERPKGSFSTLEIQRTEQGDSAMYLCASSPGTSENTGELFFGEGSRLTVL.

This clone came up once. CDR3 amino acids: CASGFGTSSTDTQYF. The DNA for the CDR3 is TGTGCTAGTGGTTTCGGGACTAGTAGCACAGATACGCAGTATTTT. The genes are TRBV12-5 and TRBJ2-3; 8 bases align to TRBD2. This CDR3 has 15 amino acids. Germline V gives CDR1 LGHNT, CDR2 FRNRAP. Trimming cost V 3 bases and J 0 bases; bases outside gene matches: 2.

This rearrangement joins TRBV9 to TRBJ1-6; D is undetermined. The V gene's germline CDR1 is SGDLS and CDR2 YYNGEE. There are 14 residues in the CDR3. V lost 3 bases and J 4 bases, leaving 8 bases between the germline ends. The CDR3 loop reads CASSAYGYNSPLHF. CDR3 coding DNA: TGTGCCAGCAGCGCCTACGGGTATAATTCACCCCTCCACTTT.

The V call is TRBV5-1, the J call TRBJ2-1; 10 bases align to TRBD2. The CDR3 has 14 residues. Germline loops: CDR1 SGHRS, CDR2 YFSETQ. The ends lost 0 bases at V and 10 bases at J; junction bases unmatched: 4. The CDR3 spells CASSLGTSGVEQFF. The CDR3 coding sequence is TGCGCCAGCAGCTTGGGGACTAGCGGAGTCGAGCAGTTCTTC.

The count of this clone is one. This chain uses TRBV15 with TRBJ2-5, with D possibly being TRBD2 (6 bases). Germline-derived CDR1 and CDR2 are LNHNV and YYDKDF (reference sequence). With 5 bases removed from V and 11 bases from J, the gap between germline ends came to 21 bases. This CDR3 has 14 amino acids. Here the CDR3 reads CATSLAGGTAEQYF. In nucleotides, the CDR3 is TGTGCCACCAGCCTTGCTGGCGGGACGGCGGAGCAGTACTTC.

This clone was found once. The chain employs TRBV19 and TRBJ2-7; 11 nucleotides agree with TRBD1. Per the germline V gene, CDR1 is LNHDA and CDR2 is SQIVND (reference sequence). With 11 bases clipped from V and 1 base from J, the junction kept 7 bases outside the gene matches. The CDR3 has 14 residues. The CDR3 loop is CAQSGDRGSYEQYF. CDR3 DNA sequence: TGTGCCCAAAGCGGGGACAGGGGGTCCTACGAGCAGTACTTC.

This clone was detected a few times. This chain links TRBV27 with TRBJ2-7; 9 bases match TRBD1. V shed 7 bases, J shed 5 bases, and the junction held 12 bases outside the gene matches. Germline loops: CDR1 MNHEY, CDR2 SMNVEV (reference sequence). CDR3 size: 15 residues. CDR3 in amino acids: CASKGTRTGGHEQYF. The DNA for the CDR3 is TGTGCCAGCAAAGGGACTCGAACAGGGGGCCACGAGCAGTACTTC.

This clone was counted ten times or more. This chain joins TRBV7-8 and TRBJ2-7; 8 nucleotides agree with TRBD1. Germline lookup yields CDR1 SGHVS and CDR2 FQNEAQ. With 3 bases clipped from V and 8 bases from J, the junction kept 9 bases outside the gene matches. This CDR3 comprises 14 residues. The CDR3: CASSLVQGGGKQYF. For the CDR3, the DNA is TGTGCCAGCAGCTTGGTACAGGGGGGTGGCAAGCAGTACTTC.

The chain carries TRBV5-4 and TRBJ1-1; D gene uncertain. Per germline, CDR1 SGHNT and CDR2 YYREEE (reference sequence). This CDR3 comprises 15 residues. The V and J ends lost 3 bases and 0 bases respectively, with 12 bases between them. The CDR3 DNA sequence: TGTGCCAGCAGCTCGAAAACAGTGCTGAACACTGAAGCTTTCTTT. As protein: CASSSKTVLNTEAFF.

Comments on this clone: One end of the junction fails to match germline, which may point to a read error. V and J are TRBV7-9 and TRBJ1-1, with 7 bases identical to TRBD1. This CDR3 is built from 12 residues. CDR1 and CDR2 (germline): SEHNR, FQNEAQ (reference sequence). For the CDR3, the DNA is TGTTCCAGCAGCTCCTCAGGGGGGGAAGCTTTCTTT. It is translated as CSSSSSGGEAFF.

The gene calls are TRBV6-1 and TRBJ2-7; 13 nucleotides line up with TRBD2. Germline lookup yields CDR1 MNHNS and CDR2 SASEGT. This CDR3 is built from 14 residues. Trimming cost V 6 bases and J 7 bases; bases outside gene matches: 6. The CDR3 sequence: CASRWTSGSGEQYF. Written as DNA, the CDR3 is TGTGCCAGCAGATGGACTAGCGGGAGTGGAGAGCAGTACTTC.

The V and J genes are TRBV28 and TRBJ1-1, with D possibly matching TRBD1 (5 bases). This CDR3 has 16 amino acids. Germline CDR1 is MDHEN and CDR2 is SYDVKM. Trimming removed 6 bases at V and 1 base at J, with 18 bases between. CDR3 DNA: TGTGCCAGCAGGGGGGGAAGTGGGTCAGCGAACACTGAAGCTTTCTTT. Its protein product is CASRGGSGSANTEAFF.

The chain combines TRBV6-5 with TRBJ1-1; no definite D call. This CDR3 is built from 14 residues. The germline CDR1 and CDR2 sequences are MNHEY and SVGAGI. The germline V and J ends were trimmed by 6 bases and 0 bases, with 11 bases remaining between them. CDR3 sequence (DNA): TGTGCCAGCAGCGAGCGCCCGGTGAACACTGAAGCTTTCTTT. It translates to CASSERPVNTEAFF.

V gene TRBV7-2 combines with J gene TRBJ2-1; 8 bases are a match to TRBD2. This CDR3 region has 14 residues. V lost 5 bases to trimming and J lost 6 bases; unmatched junction nucleotides: 6. CDR1 is SGHTA and CDR2 is FQGNSA in the germline V gene. CDR3 DNA sequence: TGTGCCAGCAGCAAAAACGGGGGGGGCAATGAGCAGTTCTTC. Amino acid sequence: CASSKNGGGNEQFF. The full variable domain, rest sourced from reference TRBV7-2 and TRBJ2-1, is GAGVSQSPSNKVTEKGKDVELRCDPISGHTALYWYRQSLGQGLEFLIYFQGNSAPDKSGLPSDRFSAERTGGSVSTLTIQRTQQEDSAVYLCASSKNGGGNEQFFGPGTRLTVL.

The chain uses TRBV19 and TRBJ2-5; D may be TRBD1 (6 bases). The assigned J gene may be wrong: the sequence end matches TRBJ2-7 better. CDR3 size: 14 residues. Germline CDR1 is LNHDA and CDR2 is SQIVND (reference sequence). Here the CDR3 DNA reads TGTGCCAGTAGTATTTCTGGGGGCTTCAACGAGCAGTACTTC. Residues: CASSISGGFNEQYF.

The sample holds a few counts of this clone. This chain connects TRBV5-1 to TRBJ2-5; unclear D gene. The DNA end is a closer match to TRBJ2-7, so the J assignment may be wrong. CDR1 and CDR2 (germline): SGHRS, YFSETQ. This CDR3 region has 13 residues. CDR3 sequence reads: CASSLGNSYEQYF. The CDR3 DNA sequence: TGCGCCAGCAGCTTGGGCAATTCCTACGAGCAGTACTTC.

Only one count was recorded for this clone. J is TRBJ1-3 and V is TRBV11-2, with a possible D match to TRBD1 (5 bases). Germline CDR1 and CDR2: SGHAT and FQNNGV. V shed 5 bases and J shed 4 bases, with 15 bases lying between them. CDR3 length equals 15 residues. CDR3 amino acids: CASSQIWGLGNTIYF. The DNA of the CDR3 is TGTGCCAGCAGCCAGATATGGGGCTTAGGAAACACCATATATTTT.

The chain has TRBV5-6 and TRBJ2-3, with 7 positions matching TRBD2. CDR1 is SGHDT and CDR2 is YYEEEE in the germline V gene. The CDR3 runs 15 residues. Unmatched junction bases numbered 2, after V lost 0 bases and J lost 1 base. This chain's CDR3 is CASSLVGGGTDTQYF. CDR3 DNA sequence: TGTGCCAGCAGCTTGGTTGGGGGGGGCACAGATACGCAGTATTTT.

J is TRBJ1-6 and V is TRBV27, with D unclear. Germline V gene data show CDR1 as MNHEY and CDR2 as SMNVEV (reference sequence). Between the trimmed V and J ends, which lost 3 bases and 10 bases, there was a span of 13 bases. This CDR3 comprises 14 residues. For the CDR3, the DNA is TGTGCCAGCAGTTTTGTGGCCGGCGGGTCACCCCTCCACTTT. Its protein is CASSFVAGGSPLHF.

This clone showed up just a few times. The chain uses TRBV10-3 and TRBJ2-7; TRBD2 agrees at 7 bases. Trimming cost V 4 bases and J 3 bases; bases outside gene matches: 12. This CDR3 comprises 16 residues. CDR1 and CDR2 from the germline V gene are ENHRY and SYGVKD. DNA for the CDR3: TGTGCCATCAGTGGGGGAAGGGGAGGGATGTTCTACGAGCAGTACTTC. This gives the protein CAISGGRGGMFYEQYF.

The V gene is TRBV27, the J gene TRBJ2-7; 7 nucleotides agree with TRBD1. This CDR3 has 15 amino acids. Germline V gene data show CDR1 as MNHEY and CDR2 as SMNVEV (reference sequence). The V and J ends lost 3 bases and 0 bases, in that order; junction bases with no gene match: 5. The CDR3 sequence is CASSFWTGSSYEQYF. CDR3 nucleotides: TGTGCCAGCAGTTTTTGGACAGGAAGCTCCTACGAGCAGTACTTC.

The chain combines TRBV7-9 with TRBJ1-1; D unclear. Per the germline V gene, CDR1 is SEHNR and CDR2 is FQNEAQ (reference sequence). The CDR3 loop spans 12 amino acids. V was pared by 1 base and J by 6 bases, with 6 bases between. The CDR3 coding sequence is TGTGCCAGCAGCTTAGAGAGGTCTGAAGCTTTCTTT. It encodes CASSLERSEAFF.

The chain links TRBV9 to TRBJ2-7, with 13 positions matching TRBD2. CDR1 is SGDLS and CDR2 is YYNGEE in the germline V gene. The CDR3 runs 18 residues. The V gene end was trimmed by 5 bases and the J gene end by 4 bases; junction bases not matched to a gene: 15. Written as DNA, the CDR3 is TGTGCCAGCAGTTTTGGGGAGATGGGACTAGCGGGAAAGTACGAGCAGTACTTC. Translated, it gives CASSFGEMGLAGKYEQYF.

The J gene is TRBJ1-1, the V gene TRBV5-5, with a weak D call TRBD1 (5 bases). Between the trimmed V and J ends, which lost 1 base and 3 bases, there was a span of 10 bases. The CDR3 is 14 residues long. Germline CDR1 reads SGHKS; CDR2 reads YYEKEE (reference sequence). CDR3 protein: CASSLSGGDTEAFF. The CDR3 DNA reads TGTGCCAGCAGCTTGTCTGGGGGGGACACTGAAGCTTTCTTT.

This CDR3 is CASSSSLAGVVQETQYF. The DNA of the CDR3 is TGCGCCAGCAGCTCATCCCTAGCGGGGGTAGTCCAAGAGACCCAGTACTTC. V is TRBV5-1 and J is TRBJ2-5; 10 bases line up with TRBD2. Germline lookup yields CDR1 SGHRS and CDR2 YFSETQ. J was trimmed by 1 base and V by 3 bases; bases with no gene match: 9. There are 17 residues in the CDR3.

The chain uses TRBV30 and TRBJ1-2, with 10 bases aligning to TRBD1. The CDR3 consists of 20 residues. Germline V gene data show CDR1 as GTSNPN and CDR2 as SVGIG (reference sequence). V trimming: 0 bases; J trimming: 4 bases; junction bases outside the gene matches: 20. This chain's CDR3 is CAWSVSLISGTGVRGYGYTF. CDR3 bases: TGTGCCTGGAGTGTTTCCCTGATTTCTGGGACAGGGGTTAGGGGCTATGGCTACACCTTC.

The rearrangement uses TRBV19 and TRBJ1-5; 8 bases are a match to TRBD1. The V gene's germline CDR1 is LNHDA and CDR2 SQIVND (reference sequence). The CDR3 extends over 16 amino acids. The V and J ends lost 2 bases and 1 base, in that order; junction bases with no gene match: 4. CDR3 region: CASSIPQGASNQPQHF. CDR3 DNA sequence: TGTGCCAGTAGTATACCGCAGGGGGCGAGCAATCAGCCCCAGCATTTT.